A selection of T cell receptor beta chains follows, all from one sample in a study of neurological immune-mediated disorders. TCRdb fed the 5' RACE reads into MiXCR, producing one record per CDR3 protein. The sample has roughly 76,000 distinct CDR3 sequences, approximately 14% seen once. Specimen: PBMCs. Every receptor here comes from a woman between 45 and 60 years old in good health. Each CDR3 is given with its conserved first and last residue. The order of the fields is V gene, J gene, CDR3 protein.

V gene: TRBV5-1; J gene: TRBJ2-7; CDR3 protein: CASSLGQGNYGEQYF
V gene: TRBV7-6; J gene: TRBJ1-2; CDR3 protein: CASSLTGGSDGYTF
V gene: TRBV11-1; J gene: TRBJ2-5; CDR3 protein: CASTGQGGETQYF
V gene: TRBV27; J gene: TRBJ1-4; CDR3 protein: CASSLSRVEKLFF
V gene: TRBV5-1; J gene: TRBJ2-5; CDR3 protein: CASSLEQGAWETQYF
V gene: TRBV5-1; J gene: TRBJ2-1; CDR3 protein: CASRPGLAGLSYNEQFF
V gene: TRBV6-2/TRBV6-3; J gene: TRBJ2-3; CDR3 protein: CASTQDLVVDTQYF
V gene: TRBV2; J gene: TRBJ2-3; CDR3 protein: CASRDTSPRAQYF
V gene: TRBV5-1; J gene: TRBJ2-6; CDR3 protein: CASSNGSGANVLTF
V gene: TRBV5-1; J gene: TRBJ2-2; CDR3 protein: CAERTENTGELFF
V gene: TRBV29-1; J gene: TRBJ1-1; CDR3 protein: CSVDRTGETEAFF
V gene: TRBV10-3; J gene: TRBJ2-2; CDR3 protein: CAIYPGTHTGELFF
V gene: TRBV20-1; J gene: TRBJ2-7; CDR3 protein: CSARGGVEQYF
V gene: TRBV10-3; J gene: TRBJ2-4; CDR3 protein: CATAMPGLDLGNIQYF
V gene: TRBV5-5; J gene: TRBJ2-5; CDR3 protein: CASSLEEETQYF
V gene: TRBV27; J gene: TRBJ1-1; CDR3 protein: CASSGPSITEAFF
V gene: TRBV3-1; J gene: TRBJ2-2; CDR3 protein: CASSQGPNTGELFF
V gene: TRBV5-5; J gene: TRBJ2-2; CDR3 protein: CASSLQSASGELFF
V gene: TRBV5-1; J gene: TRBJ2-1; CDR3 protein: CASSFAAEMYNEQFF
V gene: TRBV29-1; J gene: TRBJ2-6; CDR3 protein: CSVVWGFSGANVLTF
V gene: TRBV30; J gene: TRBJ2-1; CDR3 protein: CAWSGGDEQFF
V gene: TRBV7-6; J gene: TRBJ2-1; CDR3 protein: CASSLAGTGSTNEQFF
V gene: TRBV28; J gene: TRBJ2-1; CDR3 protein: CASSLFGGQNEQFF
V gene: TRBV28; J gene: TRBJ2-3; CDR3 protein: CTSIRDRWSADTQYF
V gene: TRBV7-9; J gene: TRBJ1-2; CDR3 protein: CASSLAGTAYGYTF
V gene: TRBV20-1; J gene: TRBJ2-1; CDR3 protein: CSARAWGGPSYNEQFF
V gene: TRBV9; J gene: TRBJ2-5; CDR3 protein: CASSARGAPYQETQYF
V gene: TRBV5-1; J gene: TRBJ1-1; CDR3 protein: CASSLEQMNTEAFF
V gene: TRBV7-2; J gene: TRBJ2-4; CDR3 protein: CASSRNRVTGNTQYF
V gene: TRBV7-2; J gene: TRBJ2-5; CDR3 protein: CASSRRTGTQETQYF
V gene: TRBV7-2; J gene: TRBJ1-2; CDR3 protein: CASSSRAGGGYTF
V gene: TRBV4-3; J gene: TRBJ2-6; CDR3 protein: CASSQKTGSGANVLTF
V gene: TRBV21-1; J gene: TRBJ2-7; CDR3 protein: CASSKALFRIALGAVCEQYF
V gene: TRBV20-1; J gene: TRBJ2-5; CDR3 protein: CSARDRETQYF
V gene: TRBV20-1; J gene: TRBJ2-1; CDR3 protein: CSAKIPGLISSYNEQFF
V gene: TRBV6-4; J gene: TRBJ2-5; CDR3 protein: CAISLDRGETQYF
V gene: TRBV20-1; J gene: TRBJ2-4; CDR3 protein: CSARNRVPSKNIQYF
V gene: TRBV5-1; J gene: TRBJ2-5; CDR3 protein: CASSSKETQYF
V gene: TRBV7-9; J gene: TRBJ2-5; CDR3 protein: CASSFTAALGETQYF
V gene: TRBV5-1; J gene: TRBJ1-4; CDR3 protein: CASSLVTSDEKLFF
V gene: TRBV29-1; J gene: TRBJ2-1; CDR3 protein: CSVEGTIYNEQFF
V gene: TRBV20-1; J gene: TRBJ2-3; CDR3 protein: CSARDLTDTQYF
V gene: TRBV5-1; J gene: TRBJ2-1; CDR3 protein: CASSSGQSDEQFF
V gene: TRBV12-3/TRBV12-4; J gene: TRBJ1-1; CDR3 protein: CASSSDPSAGGAEAFF
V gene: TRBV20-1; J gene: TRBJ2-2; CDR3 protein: CSARGNNNGELFF
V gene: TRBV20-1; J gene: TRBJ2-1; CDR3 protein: CSATEPGPSSYNEQFF
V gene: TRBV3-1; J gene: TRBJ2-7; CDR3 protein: CASSPTGTAYEQYF
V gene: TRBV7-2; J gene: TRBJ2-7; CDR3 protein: CASSSRHLYEQYF
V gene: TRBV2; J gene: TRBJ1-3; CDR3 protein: CASSQRRASTGNTIYF
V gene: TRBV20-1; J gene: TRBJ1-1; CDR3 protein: CSAPQGVLTEAFF
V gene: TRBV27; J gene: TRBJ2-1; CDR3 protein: CASSSTGTSGTLEQFF
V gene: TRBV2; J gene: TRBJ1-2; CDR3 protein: CASKTDQGQGVGYTF
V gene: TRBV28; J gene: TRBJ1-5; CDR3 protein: CASSSPGGNKPQHF